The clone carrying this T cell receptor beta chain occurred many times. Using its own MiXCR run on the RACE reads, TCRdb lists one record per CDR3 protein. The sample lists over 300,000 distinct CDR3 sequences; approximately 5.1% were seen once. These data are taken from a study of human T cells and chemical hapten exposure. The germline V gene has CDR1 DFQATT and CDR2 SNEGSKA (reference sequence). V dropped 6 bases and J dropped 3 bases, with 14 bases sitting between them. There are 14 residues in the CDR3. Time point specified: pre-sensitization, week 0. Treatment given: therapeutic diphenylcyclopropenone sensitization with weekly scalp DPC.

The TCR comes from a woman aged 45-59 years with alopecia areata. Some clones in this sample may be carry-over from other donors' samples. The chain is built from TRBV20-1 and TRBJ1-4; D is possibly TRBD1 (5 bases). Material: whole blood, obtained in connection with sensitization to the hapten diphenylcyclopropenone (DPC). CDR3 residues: CSASRDGSNEKLFF. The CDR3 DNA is TGCAGTGCGTCACGGGACGGGTCTAATGAAAAACTGTTTTTT.